The subject of this entry is one T cell receptor (beta chain). Its antigen is still unknown. The record originates from a study of glioma-infiltrating T cells after dendritic cell vaccination. Whole-study context: Glioblastoma patients came from Phase I and II dendritic cell vaccination trials. Patients received three intradermal dendritic cell vaccine injections at biweekly intervals.

The repertoire was sequenced with immunoSEQ multiplex PCR; TCRdb's copy has only in-frame clones and lacks some. Of about 73,000 clones listed, more than 65% are singletons. Overall study findings and caveats: TCR clonality showed no direct relationship with survival. Estimated pretreatment TIL content predicted outcome after dendritic cell vaccination.

The TCR sequence derives from a human donor with glioblastoma. The source material was blood, sampled before dendritic cell vaccination.

The CDR3 loop reads CASSVRGQGADTQYF. CDR3 sequence (DNA): TGTGCCAGCAGCGTACGGGGACAGGGGGCAGATACGCAGTATTTT. The chain employs TRBV9 and TRBJ2-3; 11 bases fit TRBD1. V was pared by 1 base and J by 4 bases, with 2 bases of the junction left unmatched. This CDR3 is built from 15 residues. Germline V gene data show CDR1 as SGDLS and CDR2 as YYNGEE.